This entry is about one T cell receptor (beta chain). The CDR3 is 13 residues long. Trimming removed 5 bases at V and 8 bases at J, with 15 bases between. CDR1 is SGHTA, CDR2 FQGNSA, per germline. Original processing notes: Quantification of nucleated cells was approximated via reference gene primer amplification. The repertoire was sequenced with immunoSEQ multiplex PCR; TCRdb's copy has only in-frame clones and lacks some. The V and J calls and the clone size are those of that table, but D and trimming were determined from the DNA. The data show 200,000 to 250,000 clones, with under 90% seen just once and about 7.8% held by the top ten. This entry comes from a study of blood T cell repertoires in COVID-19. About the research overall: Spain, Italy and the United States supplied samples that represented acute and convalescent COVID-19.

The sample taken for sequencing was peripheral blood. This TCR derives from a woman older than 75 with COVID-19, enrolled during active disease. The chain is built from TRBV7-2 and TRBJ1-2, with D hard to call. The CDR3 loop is CASSRGRTQGYTF. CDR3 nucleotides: TGTGCCAGCAGCCGCGGACGGACTCAAGGCTACACCTTC. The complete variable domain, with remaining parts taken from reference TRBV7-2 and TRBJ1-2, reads GAGVSQSPSNKVTEKGKDVELRCDPISGHTALYWYRQSLGQGLEFLIYFQGNSAPDKSGLPSDRFSAERTGGSVSTLTIQRTQQEDSAVYLCASSRGRTQGYTFGSGTRLTVV.